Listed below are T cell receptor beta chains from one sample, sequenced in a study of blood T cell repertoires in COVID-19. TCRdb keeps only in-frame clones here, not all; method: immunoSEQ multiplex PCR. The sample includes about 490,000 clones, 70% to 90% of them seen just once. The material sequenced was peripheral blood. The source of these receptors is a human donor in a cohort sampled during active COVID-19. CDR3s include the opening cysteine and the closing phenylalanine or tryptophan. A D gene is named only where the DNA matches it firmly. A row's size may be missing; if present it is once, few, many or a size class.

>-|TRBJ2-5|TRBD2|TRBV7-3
CASSPTSGAVETQYF
TGTGCCAGCAGCCCGACTAGCGGCGCGGTGGAGACCCAGTACTTC
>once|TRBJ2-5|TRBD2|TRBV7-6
CASSLNSRLAGVPTQYF
TGTGCCAGCAGCTTAAACAGTCGGCTAGCGGGAGTACCGACCCAGTACTTC
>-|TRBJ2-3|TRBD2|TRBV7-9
CASSLNSGRGDTQYF
TGTGCCAGCAGCTTAAATAGCGGGAGGGGAGATACGCAGTATTTT
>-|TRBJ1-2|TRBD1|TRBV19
CASSISPTGKYGYTF
TGTGCCAGTAGTATATCCCCGACAGGGAAGTATGGCTACACCTTC
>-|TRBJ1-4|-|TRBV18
CASSPPARGTHEKLFF
TGTGCCAGCTCACCCCCGGCAAGGGGAACGCATGAAAAACTGTTTTTT
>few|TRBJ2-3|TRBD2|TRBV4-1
CASSQDALAGGPWVTDTQYF
TGCGCCAGCAGCCAAGACGCCCTAGCGGGAGGGCCGTGGGTCACGGATACGCAGTATTTT
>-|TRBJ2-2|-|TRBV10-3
CAIQGLSAGELFF
TGTGCCATCCAAGGACTGAGCGCCGGGGAGCTGTTTTTT
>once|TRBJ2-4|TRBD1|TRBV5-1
CASSVGQGRNIQYF
TGCGCCAGCAGTGTGGGACAGGGGAGAAACATTCAGTACTTC
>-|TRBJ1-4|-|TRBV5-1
CASSPRGEKLFF
TGCGCCAGCAGCCCGCGGGGAGAAAAACTGTTTTTT
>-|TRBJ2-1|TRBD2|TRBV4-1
CASSHGTSHYNEQFF
TGCGCCAGCAGCCACGGGACTAGCCATTACAATGAGCAGTTCTTC
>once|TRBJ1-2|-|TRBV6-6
CASSENTQGGYTF
TGTGCCAGCAGCGAAAATACCCAGGGAGGCTACACCTTC
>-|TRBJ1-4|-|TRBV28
CASSLLETGVNEKLFF
TGTGCCAGCAGCTTATTGGAGACAGGAGTTAATGAAAAACTGTTTTTT
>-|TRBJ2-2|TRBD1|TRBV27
CASTYHGQGTTGELFF
TGTGCCAGCACTTACCACGGACAGGGCACCACCGGGGAGCTGTTTTTT
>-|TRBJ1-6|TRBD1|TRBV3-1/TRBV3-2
CASSHTPGQGSPLHF
TGTGCCAGCAGCCATACACCGGGACAGGGGTCACCCCTCCACTTT
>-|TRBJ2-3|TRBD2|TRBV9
CASSVEPSGSRDTQYF
TGTGCCAGCAGCGTTGAACCTAGCGGGAGCCGGGATACGCAGTATTTT
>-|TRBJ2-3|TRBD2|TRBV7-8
CASSPLAGGSTDTQYF
TGTGCCAGCAGCCCGCTAGCGGGGGGAAGCACAGATACGCAGTATTTT
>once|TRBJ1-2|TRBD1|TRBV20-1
CRVDRVDGYTF
TGCAGGGTTGACAGGGTTGATGGCTACACCTTC
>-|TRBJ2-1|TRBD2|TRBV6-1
CASSERTSGPYNEQFF
TGTGCCAGCAGTGAGCGGACTAGCGGCCCCTACAATGAGCAGTTCTTC
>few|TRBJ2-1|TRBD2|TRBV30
CAWSSGLAGGEQFF
TGTGCCTGGAGTTCGGGACTAGCGGGAGGGGAGCAGTTCTTC
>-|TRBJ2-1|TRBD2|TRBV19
CASSIETSGNNEQFF
TGTGCCAGTAGTATAGAGACTAGCGGTAACAATGAGCAGTTCTTC
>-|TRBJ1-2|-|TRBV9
CASSAIDRSSYGYTF
TGTGCCAGCAGCGCAATAGACAGAAGTTCGTATGGCTACACCTTC
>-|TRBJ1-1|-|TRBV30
CAWRYIVRGGNTEAFF
TGTGCCTGGAGGTATATTGTCCGGGGGGGGAACACTGAAGCTTTCTTT
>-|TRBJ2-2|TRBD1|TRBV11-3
CASSPRTGVVTGELFF
TGTGCCAGCAGCCCCAGGACAGGGGTAGTCACCGGGGAGCTGTTTTTT
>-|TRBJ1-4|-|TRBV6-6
CASSLEKLFF
TGTGCCAGCAGCCTAGAAAAACTGTTTTTT
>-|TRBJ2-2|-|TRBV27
CASAQGHTGELFF
TGTGCCAGTGCGCAGGGGCACACCGGGGAGCTGTTTTTT
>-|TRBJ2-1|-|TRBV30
CAWVFTSNEQFF
TGTGCCTGGGTGTTCACTAGCAATGAGCAGTTCTTC
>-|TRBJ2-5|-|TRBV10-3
CAISENLRGSRTQYF
TGTGCCATCAGTGAGAACCTTCGGGGGTCGAGGACCCAGTACTTC
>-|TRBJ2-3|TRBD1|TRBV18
CASSPGRQGPDTQYF
TGTGCCAGCTCACCCGGCAGACAGGGCCCAGATACGCAGTATTTT